These 15 T cell receptor beta chains were all obtained from the same sample, sequenced in a study of T cell responses to AZD1222 COVID-19 vaccine. This table comes from immunoSEQ multiplex PCR, and its TCRdb copy is limited to in-frame clones, with some not included. This repertoire shows more than 80,000 clones, 80% to 95% found once; its top ten account for 8%. Material: peripheral blood, obtained 28 days after the second AZD1222 dose. These receptors all come from an adult who received the AZD1222 COVID-19 vaccine.

The rearrangement joins TRBV7-2 to TRBJ1-1; D unresolved. The CDR3 loop spans 13 amino acids. The V gene lost 4 bases and the J gene lost 2 bases, with 8 bases spanning the gap. The germline CDR1 and CDR2 sequences are SGHTA and FQGNSA. As DNA, the CDR3 is TGTGCCAGCAGCTCAAGACATAACACTGAAGCTTTCTTT. Encoded protein: CASSSRHNTEAFF.

The chain is built from TRBV27 and TRBJ2-7; unclear D gene. Trimming cost V 1 base and J 2 bases, with 9 bases left between them. Germline CDR1 reads MNHEY; CDR2 reads SMNVEV (reference sequence). The CDR3 has 14 amino acids. This chain's CDR3 is CASSLFYKAYEQYF. Here the CDR3 DNA reads TGTGCCAGCAGTTTATTTTACAAAGCCTACGAGCAGTACTTC.

In its sample, this clone was seen once. The V call is TRBV5-5, the J call TRBJ1-5; 9 bases are a match to TRBD1. Germline CDR1 SGHKS, CDR2 YYEKEE (reference sequence). The CDR3 runs 15 residues. Trimming took 4 bases from V and 4 from J; bases not matched to a gene: 6. As DNA, the CDR3 is TGTGCCAGCAGCCGAATGGACAGGGGAAATCAGCCCCAGCATTTT. This gives the protein CASSRMDRGNQPQHF.

The rearrangement joins TRBV9 to TRBJ2-1; D is undetermined. V lost 1 base and J lost 3, with 5 bases in between. CDR3 size: 13 residues. From germline, CDR1 is SGDLS and CDR2 YYNGEE. DNA of the CDR3: TGTGCCAGCAGCGTATTAGGCTACAATGAGCAGTTCTTC. This gives the protein CASSVLGYNEQFF.

V usage is TRBV19 and J usage is TRBJ1-5, with TRBD1 as a possible D gene (5 bases). CDR1 and CDR2 from the germline V gene are LNHDA and SQIVND (reference sequence). With 3 bases removed from V and 6 bases from J, the gap between germline ends came to 15 bases. The CDR3 runs 15 residues. The chain's CDR3 is CASSIPLGRVQPQHF. DNA of the CDR3: TGTGCCAGTAGTATTCCCTTGGGGCGGGTTCAGCCCCAGCATTTT.

The chain combines TRBV3-1 (or the pseudogene TRBV3-2) with TRBJ1-5; D is unclear. The V and J ends lost 0 bases and 5 bases respectively, with 5 bases between them. Germline V CDR1 and CDR2: LGHDT, YNNKEL (reference sequence). The CDR3 sequence is 13 residues long. CDR3 in amino acids: CASSQESDQPQHF. The CDR3 DNA sequence: TGTGCCAGCAGCCAAGAGTCTGATCAGCCCCAGCATTTT.

CDR3 loop: CASNLGQNEQFF. CDR3 DNA: TGTGCCAGCAACTTGGGACAAAATGAGCAGTTCTTC. This chain uses TRBV9 with TRBJ2-1; the D gene is possibly TRBD1 (6 bases). There are 12 residues in the CDR3. CDR1 is SGDLS, CDR2 YYNGEE, per germline. V was clipped by 6 bases and J by 7 bases, with 11 bases between them. Together with reference TRBV9 and TRBJ2-1, the CDR3 gives the full variable domain: DSGVTQTPKHLITATGQRVTLRCSPRSGDLSVYWYQQSLDQGLQFLIQYYNGEERAKGNILERFSAQQFPDLHSELNLSSLELGDSALYFCASNLGQNEQFFGPGTRLTVL.

The V gene is TRBV6-1, the J gene TRBJ2-2, with D tentatively TRBD2 (5 bases). CDR1 is MNHNS, CDR2 SASEGT, per germline. Trimming took 8 bases from V and 5 from J, leaving 15 bases between them. The CDR3 consists of 14 residues. The CDR3 coding sequence is TGTGCCAGCCGCATTACAAGGACTACCGGGGAGCTGTTTTTT. Translated: CASRITRTTGELFF.

This chain connects TRBV13 to TRBJ2-3; TRBD2 matches 7 bases. The V segment lost 8 bases and the J segment 1 base; nucleotides outside the gene matches: 6. Germline CDR1 is PRHDT and CDR2 is FYEKMQ (reference sequence). This CDR3 is built from 14 residues. CDR3 loop: CASCRGVGTDTQYF. CDR3 nucleotide sequence: TGTGCCAGCTGCCGGGGGGTGGGCACAGATACGCAGTATTTT. The entire variable domain, with the rest obtained from reference TRBV13 and TRBJ2-3, is as follows: AAGVIQSPRHLIKEKRETATLKCYPIPRHDTVYWYQQGPGQDPQFLISFYEKMQSDKGSIPDRFSAQQFSDYHSELNMSSLELGDSALYFCASCRGVGTDTQYFGPGTRLTVL.

The chain uses TRBV19 and TRBJ2-7; TRBD2 matches 8 bases. After removal of 6 bases from V and 1 base from J, the junction contained 8 bases not matched to a gene. Germline V gene sequence: CDR1 LNHDA, CDR2 SQIVND (reference sequence). This CDR3 region has 15 residues. CDR3 protein: CASRRGGDVSYEQYF. CDR3 in DNA: TGTGCCAGTAGACGGGGGGGCGACGTATCCTACGAGCAGTACTTC. The whole variable domain, remainder taken from reference TRBV19 and TRBJ2-7, is DGGITQSPKYLFRKEGQNVTLSCEQNLNHDAMYWYRQDPGQGLRLIYYSQIVNDFQKGDIAEGYSVSREKKESFPLTVTSAQKNPTAFYLCASRRGGDVSYEQYFGPGTRLTVT.

The chain employs TRBV19 and TRBJ1-1; 9 bases agree with TRBD1. V lost 4 bases and J lost 0; bases outside the gene matches: 9. The CDR3 runs to 17 residues. Germline V gene sequence: CDR1 LNHDA, CDR2 SQIVND (reference sequence). CDR3 in amino acids: CASSTWDRAVMNTEAFF. The CDR3 DNA is TGTGCCAGTAGTACCTGGGACAGGGCTGTTATGAACACTGAAGCTTTCTTT.

The chain carries TRBV2 and TRBJ1-2, with a tentative D call TRBD1 (5 bases). The CDR3 is made up of 15 amino acids. V gave up 5 bases and J gave up 0 bases, with 13 bases separating them. Germline V gene data show CDR1 as SNHLY and CDR2 as FYNNEI. For the CDR3, the DNA is TGTGCCAGCAGTTTCCGACAGCTCCCTAACTATGGCTACACCTTC. It encodes CASSFRQLPNYGYTF.

This rearrangement joins TRBV7-3 to TRBJ1-1, with D possibly being TRBD1 (6 bases). Germline values: CDR1 SGHTA, CDR2 FQGTGA. The CDR3 is 13 residues long. V lost 5 bases to trimming and J lost 10 bases, with 17 bases between them. The CDR3 nucleotides are TGTGCCAGCAGCCTCCACCCGGACAGTGGAGCTTTCTTT. It specifies CASSLHPDSGAFF.

The V gene is TRBV28, the J gene TRBJ1-2; 10 bases align to TRBD1. CDR3 size: 14 residues. Trimming took 3 bases from V and 4 from J; bases not matched to a gene: 2. The V gene's germline CDR1 is MDHEN and CDR2 SYDVKM. The CDR3 coding sequence is TGTGCCAGCAGTTTGGGGGACAGGGGCTATGGCTACACCTTC. Protein product: CASSLGDRGYGYTF.

CDR3 coding DNA: TGCGCCAGCAGTTACGGGACATCTGGAAACACCATATATTTT. Translation gives CASSYGTSGNTIYF. The V gene is TRBV5-1, the J gene TRBJ1-3, with D tentatively TRBD1 (6 bases). V was shortened by 5 bases and J by 1 base, with 10 bases between the two germline ends. CDR1 and CDR2 from the germline V gene are SGHRS and YFSETQ. The length of the CDR3 is 14 residues. Variable domain in full (rest from reference TRBV5-1 and TRBJ1-3): KAGVTQTPRYLIKTRGQQVTLSCSPISGHRSVSWYQQTPGQGLQFLFEYFSETQRNKGNFPGRFSGRQFSNSRSEMNVSTLELGDSALYLCASSYGTSGNTIYFGEGSWLTVV.